A selection of T cell receptor beta chains follows, all from one sample in a study of blood T cells in healthy people across ages. TCRdb reprocessed the 5' RACE reads via MiXCR and lists one record per CDR3 protein. The table records about 1,400,000 distinct CDR3 sequences, around 42% of them present only once. The sample comprised blood. Receptors were obtained from a woman aged 18-29 years in good health. Both conserved end residues are part of each CDR3. A D gene is named only where the DNA matches it firmly. Only part of the rows carry a size: once, few, many, or a class if the clone is expanded.

CDR3 | DNA | V | D | size | J | length
CASSLGEAGNEQFF | TGTGCCAGCAGCTTAGGTGAGGCCGGCAATGAGCAGTTCTTC | TRBV7-2 | . | few | TRBJ2-1 | 14
CASSHPPSTDTQYF | TGCGCCAGCAGCCACCCGCCCAGCACAGATACGCAGTATTTT | TRBV4-1 | . | few | TRBJ2-3 | 14
CASSQDRASGYTF | TGTGCCAGCAGCCAAGATAGGGCAAGTGGCTACACCTTC | TRBV3-1 | . | . | TRBJ1-2 | 13
CAISVGEVKSYNEQFF | TGTGCCATCAGTGTAGGGGAAGTGAAGTCCTACAATGAGCAGTTCTTC | TRBV10-3 | . | few | TRBJ2-1 | 16
CASRTSGPQHF | TGTGCCAGCAGAACGAGTGGACCCCAGCATTTT | TRBV2 | . | . | TRBJ1-5 | 11
CASSQDGTGGGYTF | TGTGCCAGCAGCCAGGACGGGACAGGAGGTGGCTACACCTTC | TRBV4-2 | TRBD1 | few | TRBJ1-2 | 14
CASSLDGSTADTQYF | TGCGCCAGCAGCTTGGATGGGAGTACGGCAGATACGCAGTATTTT | TRBV5-1 | . | . | TRBJ2-3 | 15
CASHRDLETQYF | TGTGCCAGCCATCGGGATCTGGAGACCCAGTACTTC | TRBV6-2/TRBV6-3 | . | few | TRBJ2-5 | 12
CATSRERGTYNEQFF | TGTGCCACCAGCAGAGAGAGGGGGACTTACAATGAGCAGTTCTTC | TRBV15 | . | . | TRBJ2-1 | 15
CASSPGDRNTEAFF | TGCGCCAGCAGCCCAGGCGACCGGAACACTGAAGCTTTCTTT | TRBV4-1 | . | . | TRBJ1-1 | 14
CAISAGDSGQPQHF | TGTGCCATCAGTGCGGGCGACAGCGGTCAGCCCCAGCATTTT | TRBV10-3 | . | few | TRBJ1-5 | 14
CASSYGALGTGELFF | TGTGCCAGCAGTTATGGGGCGTTGGGCACCGGGGAGCTGTTTTTT | TRBV12-3/TRBV12-4 | . | . | TRBJ2-2 | 15
CSATSGELTDTQYF | TGCAGTGCTACGTCGGGGGAACTCACAGATACGCAGTATTTT | TRBV20-1 | . | . | TRBJ2-3 | 14
CAISELPGQRETQYF | TGTGCCATCAGTGAATTACCGGGACAACGAGAGACCCAGTACTTC | TRBV10-3 | . | few | TRBJ2-5 | 15
CASSSSGFYGYTF | TGTGCCAGCAGTTCATCAGGGTTCTATGGCTACACCTTC | TRBV6-5 | . | few | TRBJ1-2 | 13
CASSQDLAGGFAYNEQFF | TGTGCCAGCAGCCAAGATCTAGCGGGGGGGTTTGCCTACAATGAGCAGTTCTTC | TRBV3-1 | TRBD2 | few | TRBJ2-1 | 18
CASPPGETSTDTQYF | TGTGCCAGCCCCCCGGGAGAGACTAGCACAGATACGCAGTATTTT | TRBV2 | . | . | TRBJ2-3 | 15
CASSESHYGYTEAFF | TGTGCCAGCAGCGAAAGTCACTACGGGTATACTGAAGCTTTCTTT | TRBV7-2 | . | . | TRBJ1-1 | 15
CASSWGHREQYF | TGTGCCAGCAGCTGGGGACACCGCGAGCAGTACTTC | TRBV12-3/TRBV12-4 | . | . | TRBJ2-7 | 12
CSVSRTGIYEQYF | TGCAGCGTTTCCCGGACAGGGATATACGAGCAGTACTTC | TRBV29-1 | TRBD1 | . | TRBJ2-7 | 13
CASTQGGGDEKLFF | TGTGCCAGCACCCAGGGAGGGGGTGATGAAAAACTGTTTTTT | TRBV2 | . | . | TRBJ1-4 | 14
CSASRSGGTTDTQYF | TGCAGTGCTAGCAGAAGCGGGGGGACCACAGATACGCAGTATTTT | TRBV20-1 | TRBD2 | . | TRBJ2-3 | 15
CSAWDDRNQPQHF | TGCAGTGCTTGGGACGATCGCAATCAGCCCCAGCATTTT | TRBV20-1 | . | few | TRBJ1-5 | 13
CASSLGSGAGNTIYF | TGTGCCAGCAGCTTAGGTTCGGGGGCTGGAAACACCATATATTTT | TRBV7-2 | . | . | TRBJ1-3 | 15
CASSPQGFFGYTF | TGTGCCAGCAGCCCACAGGGGTTTTTTGGCTACACCTTC | TRBV27 | TRBD1 | . | TRBJ1-2 | 13
CSARDPGWGGYGYTF | TGCAGTGCTAGAGATCCGGGTTGGGGGGGCTATGGCTACACCTTC | TRBV20-1 | . | . | TRBJ1-2 | 15
CASSVGPAGSNTQYF | TGTGCCAGCAGCGTCGGGCCCGCCGGTTCGAATACGCAGTATTTT | TRBV9 | . | . | TRBJ2-3 | 15
CASSYSGDGIYGYTF | TGTGCCAGCAGTTATTCCGGGGACGGCATCTATGGCTACACCTTC | TRBV6-2/TRBV6-3 | . | . | TRBJ1-2 | 15
CASSQVGQGAVSEAFF | TGTGCCAGCAGCCAAGTTGGGCAGGGGGCGGTCTCTGAAGCTTTCTTT | TRBV3-1 | TRBD1 | . | TRBJ1-1 | 16
CASSLGRGSGEQYF | TGCGCCAGCAGCTTGGGCAGGGGGAGTGGCGAGCAGTACTTC | TRBV5-1 | TRBD1 | . | TRBJ2-7 | 14
CASSSRAPGQGAYEQYF | TGTGCCAGCAGTTCTCGTGCCCCGGGACAGGGGGCCTACGAGCAGTACTTC | TRBV27 | TRBD1 | many | TRBJ2-7 | 17
CASSEEGLPREQYF | TGTGCCAGCAGTGAAGAGGGCCTCCCTAGGGAGCAGTACTTC | TRBV6-1 | . | . | TRBJ2-7 | 14
CASSQPASGAAYEQYF | TGCGCCAGCAGCCAACCGGCTAGCGGGGCCGCCTACGAGCAGTACTTC | TRBV4-1 | TRBD2 | few | TRBJ2-7 | 16
CASRTSGSPRGEQYF | TGTGCCAGCAGGACTAGCGGGTCCCCCCGAGGGGAGCAGTACTTC | TRBV12-3/TRBV12-4 | TRBD2 | once | TRBJ2-7 | 15
CAISESGTAPGGYTF | TGTGCCATCAGTGAGTCGGGAACAGCTCCTGGGGGCTACACCTTC | TRBV10-3 | . | few | TRBJ1-2 | 15
CASIHAGANVLTF | TGTGCCAGCATACACGCCGGGGCCAACGTCCTGACTTTC | TRBV19 | . | . | TRBJ2-6 | 13
CASSLPSTSGGAWDTQYF | TGTGCCAGCAGTTTACCTTCCACTAGCGGGGGGGCTTGGGATACGCAGTATTTT | TRBV28 | TRBD2 | few | TRBJ2-3 | 18
CASSLTTANEKLFF | TGCGCCAGCAGCTTGACTACCGCTAATGAAAAACTGTTTTTT | TRBV5-1 | . | . | TRBJ1-4 | 14
CASSSGLVGVEQYF | TGCGCCAGCAGCTCCGGACTAGTAGGGGTGGAGCAGTACTTC | TRBV5-1 | TRBD2 | . | TRBJ2-4 | 14
CSVVTLTRQLEGQGEMYNEQFF | TGCAGCGTTGTCACGCTGACTCGCCAGTTGGAGGGACAGGGGGAAATGTACAATGAGCAGTTCTTC | TRBV29-1 | TRBD1 | few | TRBJ2-1 | 22
CASSGLAGNNEQFF | TGTGCCAGCAGTGGACTAGCGGGGAACAATGAGCAGTTCTTC | TRBV6-5 | TRBD2 | many | TRBJ2-1 | 14
CASAAETVNYGYTF | TGTGCCAGCGCAGCTGAGACGGTGAACTATGGCTACACCTTC | TRBV28 | . | . | TRBJ1-2 | 14
CASSLWVRGGTDTQYF | TGCGCCAGCAGCTTGTGGGTGAGAGGGGGCACAGATACGCAGTATTTT | TRBV5-1 | . | . | TRBJ2-3 | 16
CASSQPFGTGPFQEAQYF | TGTGCCAGCAGCCAACCATTTGGTACAGGTCCCTTCCAAGAGGCCCAGTACTTC | TRBV11-2 | . | . | TRBJ2-5 | 18
CASSLAVVRGRTPSTDTQYF | TGTGCCAGCAGCTTAGCGGTCGTACGGGGGAGGACCCCTAGCACAGATACGCAGTATTTT | TRBV7-9 | . | . | TRBJ2-3 | 20
CATSDLPGLAEDEQYF | TGTGCCACCAGTGATTTGCCGGGACTAGCTGAAGATGAGCAGTACTTC | TRBV24-1 | TRBD2 | . | TRBJ2-5 | 16
CASSPRTSGPVMQYF | TGTGCCAGCAGCCCTAGGACTAGCGGGCCGGTGATGCAGTATTTT | TRBV7-2 | TRBD2 | many | TRBJ2-3 | 15